The rows below give T cell receptor beta chains drawn from one sample of a study of T cells after somatic rescue of genetic block. TCRdb's table, derived via immunoSEQ multiplex PCR, lists solely in-frame clones and lacks some. Of over 8,000 clones listed, around 86% are singletons. The source material was peripheral blood mononuclear cells (PBMCs). Every receptor here comes from a boy under 18. The CDR3 runs from the conserved cysteine through the conserved F or W. Each record gives: J gene, clone size, V gene, D gene, CDR3 DNA, CDR3 protein. A D gene is named only where the DNA matches it firmly. A clone size is listed for some rows: how often the clone was seen (once, few, many), or a class if it is expanded.

j_gene: TRBJ1-4
abundance: NA
v_gene: TRBV7-9
d_gene: NA
CDR3nt: TGTGCCAGCAGCAGACAGCGAACTAATGAAAAACTGTTTTTT
CDR3aa: CASSRQRTNEKLFF

j_gene: TRBJ1-5
abundance: NA
v_gene: TRBV5-8
d_gene: NA
CDR3nt: TGTGCCAGCCGCCGGTGGGGAGCGAGTCAGCCCCAGCATTTT
CDR3aa: CASRRWGASQPQHF

j_gene: TRBJ2-1
abundance: NA
v_gene: TRBV25-1
d_gene: NA
CDR3nt: TGTGCCAGCAGTGAATTACATTACAATGAGCAGTTCTTC
CDR3aa: CASSELHYNEQFF

j_gene: TRBJ1-2
abundance: once
v_gene: TRBV6-1
d_gene: NA
CDR3nt: TGTGCCAGCAGCCGCACCACTATCGCCTATGGCTACACCTTC
CDR3aa: CASSRTTIAYGYTF

j_gene: TRBJ1-3
abundance: NA
v_gene: TRBV11-2
d_gene: NA
CDR3nt: TGTGCCAGCAGCTCGGAGGGGCGCTCTGGAAACACCATATATTTT
CDR3aa: CASSSEGRSGNTIYF

j_gene: TRBJ2-7
abundance: NA
v_gene: TRBV9
d_gene: NA
CDR3nt: TGTGCCAGCAGCGTAGCTCGGGGAGGCGAGCAGTACTTC
CDR3aa: CASSVARGGEQYF

j_gene: TRBJ2-7
abundance: NA
v_gene: TRBV28
d_gene: TRBD1
CDR3nt: TGTGCCAGCAGCAGTTTCCTCGTGGGGCAGGGGGACCACGAGCAGTACTTC
CDR3aa: CASSSFLVGQGDHEQYF

j_gene: TRBJ1-1
abundance: few
v_gene: TRBV7-9
d_gene: NA
CDR3nt: TGTGCCAGCAGCTTAGTCCAGAACACTGAAGCTTTCTTT
CDR3aa: CASSLVQNTEAFF

j_gene: TRBJ2-3
abundance: NA
v_gene: TRBV2
d_gene: TRBD1
CDR3nt: TGTGCCAGCAGTGATGAGGGGACAGGGAGACCAGATACGCAGTATTTT
CDR3aa: CASSDEGTGRPDTQYF

j_gene: TRBJ2-5
abundance: NA
v_gene: TRBV19
d_gene: TRBD2
CDR3nt: TGTGCCACCTCCAACCGGGGACTAGCGACGGAGACCCAGTACTTC
CDR3aa: CATSNRGLATETQYF

j_gene: TRBJ2-6
abundance: NA
v_gene: TRBV4-1
d_gene: NA
CDR3nt: TGCGCCAGCAGCCAAGACCCCTACCCCGGGGCTGGGGCCAACGTCCTGACTTTC
CDR3aa: CASSQDPYPGAGANVLTF

j_gene: TRBJ2-1
abundance: NA
v_gene: TRBV25-1
d_gene: NA
CDR3nt: TGTGCCAGCAGTCCTGACGGACGCCCCCCGGGGAATGAGCAGTTCTTC
CDR3aa: CASSPDGRPPGNEQFF

j_gene: TRBJ1-5
abundance: NA
v_gene: TRBV30
d_gene: NA
CDR3nt: TGTGCCTGGAGTGTATCAGATTCACAGCCCCAGCATTTT
CDR3aa: CAWSVSDSQPQHF

j_gene: TRBJ1-6
abundance: NA
v_gene: TRBV7-2
d_gene: NA
CDR3nt: TGTGCCAGCAGCCCCTCGGGGCCCTTGGGCGGCTCCTATAATTCACCCCTCCACTTT
CDR3aa: CASSPSGPLGGSYNSPLHF

j_gene: TRBJ1-4
abundance: NA
v_gene: TRBV28
d_gene: NA
CDR3nt: TGTGCCAGCAGTCAACGAAATGAAAAACTGTTTTTT
CDR3aa: CASSQRNEKLFF

j_gene: TRBJ2-1
abundance: NA
v_gene: TRBV9
d_gene: TRBD2
CDR3nt: TGTGCCAGCAGTGGGGGGGACTACAATGAGCAGTTCTTC
CDR3aa: CASSGGDYNEQFF

j_gene: TRBJ2-1
abundance: few
v_gene: TRBV10-1
d_gene: NA
CDR3nt: TGCGCCAGCAGTGAGTCGGCCTACAATGAGCAGTTCTTC
CDR3aa: CASSESAYNEQFF

j_gene: TRBJ1-5
abundance: NA
v_gene: TRBV27
d_gene: NA
CDR3nt: TGTGCCAGCGCGTGGGAAAGCAATCAGCCCCAGCATTTT
CDR3aa: CASAWESNQPQHF

j_gene: TRBJ1-4
abundance: NA
v_gene: TRBV4-3
d_gene: NA
CDR3nt: TGCGCCAGCAGCCCAGACAGGACCAATGAAAAACTGTTTTTT
CDR3aa: CASSPDRTNEKLFF

j_gene: TRBJ2-1
abundance: NA
v_gene: TRBV18
d_gene: TRBD1
CDR3nt: TGTGCCAGCTCACGGACAGGGGACTCCTACAATGAGCAGTTCTTC
CDR3aa: CASSRTGDSYNEQFF

j_gene: TRBJ2-3
abundance: NA
v_gene: TRBV6-1
d_gene: NA
CDR3nt: TGTGCCGCCCGGGGTTGGCGGGATGGAGATACGCAGTATTTT
CDR3aa: CAARGWRDGDTQYF

j_gene: TRBJ2-2
abundance: NA
v_gene: TRBV7-2
d_gene: TRBD1
CDR3nt: TGTGCAAGCAGCCTCAAGGGGACAGCGGTCACCGGGGAGCTGTTTTTT
CDR3aa: CASSLKGTAVTGELFF

j_gene: TRBJ1-2
abundance: NA
v_gene: TRBV6-5
d_gene: NA
CDR3nt: TGTGCCAGCAGTTGGGGTGGAGCTAACTATGGCTACACCTTC
CDR3aa: CASSWGGANYGYTF

j_gene: TRBJ2-2
abundance: NA
v_gene: TRBV4-1
d_gene: TRBD2
CDR3nt: TGCGCCAGCAGCCACAGCGGGGGGGACAAACCCTACGTCCGGGAGCTGTTTTTT
CDR3aa: CASSHSGGDKPYVRELFF

j_gene: TRBJ1-4
abundance: NA
v_gene: TRBV4-3
d_gene: NA
CDR3nt: TGCGCCAGCAGCCAAGATGAGGTGGGGGTCCGCTTCCGGCTGTTTTTT
CDR3aa: CASSQDEVGVRFRLFF

j_gene: TRBJ2-7
abundance: NA
v_gene: TRBV28
d_gene: TRBD2
CDR3nt: TGTGCCAGCAGTATACTAGCGGGTAGCTCCTACGAGCAGTACTTC
CDR3aa: CASSILAGSSYEQYF

j_gene: TRBJ1-1
abundance: NA
v_gene: TRBV18
d_gene: NA
CDR3nt: TGTGCCAGCTCACCACCCAGTCCGGGGAAGCACACTGAAGCTTTCTTT
CDR3aa: CASSPPSPGKHTEAFF

j_gene: TRBJ2-3
abundance: NA
v_gene: TRBV7-8
d_gene: NA
CDR3nt: TGTGCCGGAGCGGGACACCTCGGCTTCACAGATACGCAGTATTTT
CDR3aa: CAGAGHLGFTDTQYF

j_gene: TRBJ1-1
abundance: NA
v_gene: TRBV5-1
d_gene: TRBD1
CDR3nt: TGCGCCAGCAGCTTGGCAGGGGGCCTATATACTGAAGCTTTCTTT
CDR3aa: CASSLAGGLYTEAFF

j_gene: TRBJ2-1
abundance: NA
v_gene: TRBV28
d_gene: NA
CDR3nt: TGTGCCAGCAGTCCGCTTTTCTCGGAGAGTTTCAATGAGCAGTTCTTC
CDR3aa: CASSPLFSESFNEQFF

j_gene: TRBJ2-5
abundance: few
v_gene: TRBV9
d_gene: TRBD2
CDR3nt: TGTGCCAGCAGCGCAAGCCCGGGGGGGGGCCAAGAGACCCAGTACTTC
CDR3aa: CASSASPGGGQETQYF

j_gene: TRBJ2-3
abundance: NA
v_gene: TRBV18
d_gene: TRBD1
CDR3nt: TGTGCCAGCTCACCCACGGGACAGGGTCTCGGTACGCAGTATTTT
CDR3aa: CASSPTGQGLGTQYF

j_gene: TRBJ1-4
abundance: NA
v_gene: TRBV21-1
d_gene: NA
CDR3nt: TGTGCCAGCAGCACCTGGACAGGTCGTGGTGAAAAACTGTTTTTT
CDR3aa: CASSTWTGRGEKLFF

j_gene: TRBJ1-1
abundance: NA
v_gene: TRBV7-9
d_gene: NA
CDR3nt: TGTGCCAGCAGCGGACAGCTGAACACTGAAGCTTTCTTT
CDR3aa: CASSGQLNTEAFF

j_gene: TRBJ2-1
abundance: NA
v_gene: TRBV11-3
d_gene: NA
CDR3nt: TGTGCCAGCAGCTTCGGAGGCTCCTACAATGAGCAGTTCTTC
CDR3aa: CASSFGGSYNEQFF

j_gene: TRBJ2-1
abundance: NA
v_gene: TRBV7-9
d_gene: NA
CDR3nt: TGTGCCAGCAGCTTAGAAATGGGACATCTCTACAATGAGCAGTTCTTC
CDR3aa: CASSLEMGHLYNEQFF

j_gene: TRBJ1-1
abundance: NA
v_gene: TRBV7-8
d_gene: TRBD1
CDR3nt: TGTGCCAGCAGCTACGCTTCGACAGGGAGGGCTGAAGCTTTCTTT
CDR3aa: CASSYASTGRAEAFF

j_gene: TRBJ2-7
abundance: NA
v_gene: TRBV5-5
d_gene: NA
CDR3nt: TGTGCCAGCAGCTTCGTGACGGGAACCTACGAGCAGTACTTC
CDR3aa: CASSFVTGTYEQYF